This T cell receptor (beta chain) emerged from a study of T-cell memory formation after mild COVID-19. Regarding the study as a whole: SARS-CoV-2 specificity of second-wave clones peaking day 37 was unconfirmed.

Using constant-segment primers, 5'RACE produced TCR alpha and TCR beta cDNA libraries carrying sample barcodes and UMIs. One entry per CDR3 protein results from TCRdb running MiXCR on the 5' RACE reads. This sample has hundreds of thousands of distinct CDR3 sequences, with roughly 18% found just once. With respect to this clonotype: The antigen remains undetermined.

The TCR comes from an adult woman who had mild COVID-19 (a few samples of this study predate the infection). Cell type and time point are not known. Sequencing was performed on PBMCs or a T cell subset sorted from them (not recorded which).

This chain's CDR3 is CATSLTTSGRANEQFF. The CDR3 region has the DNA TGTGCCACCAGCCTAACGACTAGCGGGAGGGCCAATGAGCAGTTCTTC. The V gene is TRBV15, the J gene TRBJ2-1; 14 bases are a match to TRBD2. The CDR3 is 16 residues long. Trimming at V came to 5 bases and at J to 6 bases, leaving 6 bases not matched to a gene. CDR1 LNHNV and CDR2 YYDKDF come from the germline V gene (reference sequence). The variable domain in full, with the rest retrieved from reference TRBV15 and TRBJ2-1, is DAMVIQNPRYQVTQFGKPVTLSCSQTLNHNVMYWYQQKSSQAPKLLFHYYDKDFNNEADTPDNFQSRRPNTSFCFLDIRSPGLGDTAMYLCATSLTTSGRANEQFFGPGTRLTVL.